The rows below give T cell receptor beta chains drawn from one sample of a study of CD8 T cells in Susac syndrome. TCRdb independently ran MiXCR on the immunoSEQ multiplex PCR reads; one entry per CDR3 protein. The profile shows about 90,000 distinct CDR3 sequences, approximately 95% of them singletons. Specimen: CD8+ T cells from PBMCs. Every receptor here comes from a human donor in good health. CDR3s include the opening cysteine and the closing phenylalanine or tryptophan. The D gene is left open where the match is weak. Only part of the rows carry a size: once, few, many, or a class if the clone is expanded.

J | V | D | size | DNA | CDR3
TRBJ2-7 | TRBV20-1 | NA | NA | TGCAGTGCTAGAGATCACAGGGCCTACGAGCAGTACTTC | CSARDHRAYEQYF
TRBJ1-1 | TRBV6-5 | NA | NA | TGTGCCAGCAACCCAGGACGGAACACTGAAGCTTTCTTT | CASNPGRNTEAFF
TRBJ2-7 | TRBV9 | TRBD2 | NA | TGTGCCAGCAGCGTAGGGGAGGGAGTCATCTACGAGCAGTACTTC | CASSVGEGVIYEQYF
TRBJ2-5 | TRBV7-9 | NA | once | TGTGCCAGCAGCGACGGACAGAGGGGGGAGACCCAGTACTTC | CASSDGQRGETQYF
TRBJ2-6 | TRBV7-9 | NA | NA | TGTGCCAGCAGCCCCCCCGAGGTTAGCTCTGGGGCCAACGTCCTGACTTTC | CASSPPEVSSGANVLTF
TRBJ2-1 | TRBV7-9 | NA | NA | TGTGCCAGCAGCCCCCCCCGGTCGGCTTTCACCCAGGACAATGAGCAGTTCTTC | CASSPPRSAFTQDNEQFF
TRBJ1-5 | TRBV7-9 | TRBD1 | NA | TGTGCCAGCAGCTCAGGGACAGGATCGAATCAGCCCCAGCATTTT | CASSSGTGSNQPQHF
TRBJ1-6 | TRBV6-2/TRBV6-3 | NA | NA | TGTGCCAGCAGTTACGGGACACAGAATTCACCCCTCCACTTT | CASSYGTQNSPLHF
TRBJ2-1 | TRBV4-1 | TRBD2 | once | TGCGCCTCCAAGGGACCCCGGGATTCGGGGGGTACCTACAATGAGCAGTTCTTC | CASKGPRDSGGTYNEQFF
TRBJ2-5 | TRBV2 | NA | NA | TGTGCCAGCAGTCCGAGAGAGGATCAAGAGACCCAGCACTTC | CASSPREDQETQHF
TRBJ2-7 | TRBV15 | NA | NA | TGTGCCACCAGCAGCGGGACTGGCTACGAGCAGTACTTC | CATSSGTGYEQYF
TRBJ1-2 | TRBV6-5 | NA | NA | TGTGCCAGCAGCCAAGGGACAACTAACTATGGCTACACCTTC | CASSQGTTNYGYTF
TRBJ1-4 | TRBV6-1 | NA | NA | TGTGCCAGCAGGGCCTGGGGTCCAGCAACTAATGAAAAACTGTTTTTT | CASRAWGPATNEKLFF
TRBJ2-4 | TRBV5-1 | TRBD1 | NA | TGCGCCAGCAGCCCCGACAGGGGGCCGGCAAACATTCAGTACTTC | CASSPDRGPANIQYF
TRBJ1-2 | TRBV20-1 | NA | NA | TGCAGTGCTTGGACCATGTATGGCTACACCTTC | CSAWTMYGYTF
TRBJ2-2 | TRBV6-6 | NA | NA | TGTGCCAGCAGTTACCCCTTGGGCAGGAACACCGGGGAGCTGTTTTTT | CASSYPLGRNTGELFF
TRBJ2-3 | TRBV7-2 | NA | NA | TGTGCCAGCAGCCTCACCCTTCCAGATACGCAGTATTTT | CASSLTLPDTQYF
TRBJ2-1 | TRBV29-1 | TRBD2 | NA | TGCAGCGTTACCGAACTAGCGGGGAACTACAATGAGCAGTTCTTC | CSVTELAGNYNEQFF
TRBJ2-2 | TRBV20-1 | TRBD2 | NA | TGCAGTGCTAGAGACTTCCTAGCGGTCGACACCGGGGAGCTGTTTTTT | CSARDFLAVDTGELFF
TRBJ1-4 | TRBV3-1 | NA | NA | TGTGCCAGCAGCCATGAAGGAGTTACAGGGGAAAAACTGTTTTTT | CASSHEGVTGEKLFF
TRBJ2-7 | TRBV20-1 | TRBD1 | NA | TGCAGTGCTACCGAACAGGGGTACGAGCAGTACTTC | CSATEQGYEQYF
TRBJ2-7 | TRBV7-9 | NA | NA | TGTGCCAGCAGCTCCCCCGCGAGGGGCCCGACAAGGCACGAGCAGTACTTC | CASSSPARGPTRHEQYF